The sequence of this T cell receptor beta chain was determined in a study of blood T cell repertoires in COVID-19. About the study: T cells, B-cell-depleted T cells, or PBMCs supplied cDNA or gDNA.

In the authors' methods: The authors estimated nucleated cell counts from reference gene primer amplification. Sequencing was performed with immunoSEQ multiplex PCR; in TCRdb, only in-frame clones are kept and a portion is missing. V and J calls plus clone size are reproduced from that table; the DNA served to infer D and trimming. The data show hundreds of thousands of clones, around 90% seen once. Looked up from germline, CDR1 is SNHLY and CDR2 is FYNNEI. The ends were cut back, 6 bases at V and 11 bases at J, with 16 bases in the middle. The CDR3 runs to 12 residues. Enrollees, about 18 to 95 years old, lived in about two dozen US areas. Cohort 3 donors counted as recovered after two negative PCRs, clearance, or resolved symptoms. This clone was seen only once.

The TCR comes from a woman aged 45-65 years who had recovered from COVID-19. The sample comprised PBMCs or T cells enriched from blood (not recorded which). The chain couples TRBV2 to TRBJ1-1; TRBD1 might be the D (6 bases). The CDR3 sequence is CASSLRQASAFF. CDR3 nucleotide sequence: TGTGCCAGCAGCCTTAGACAGGCCTCCGCTTTCTTT.